This T cell receptor (beta chain) was recovered during a study of T cells after yellow fever vaccination. This clonotype was picked up a small number of times. This CDR3 region has 14 residues. CDR1 is SEHNR, CDR2 FQNEAQ, per germline (reference sequence). Germline trimming cut 4 bases from V and 10 bases from J; bases unmatched to any gene: 10. Generation of TCR cDNA used 5'RACE template switching (which added a universal primer site and UMIs). TCRdb ran MiXCR on the 5' RACE reads and lists one entry per CDR3 protein. The table records roughly 85,000 distinct CDR3 sequences, 10% to 15% of them present only once.

The TCR comes from a young man who received the YFV17D yellow fever vaccine. The sequences come from CD8+ T cells not binding an NS4B(214-222) dextramer, sorted from PBMCs, collected roughly 20 days after the first yellow fever vaccination. The chain combines TRBV7-9 with TRBJ2-3; TRBD1 agrees at 8 bases. In nucleotides, the CDR3 is TGTGCCAGCAGCTCACCCTCCAGGGGGCAGGCGCAGTATTTT. Translating gives CASSSPSRGQAQYF.